The 21 T cell receptor beta chains in this list originate from one sample, sequenced in a study of blood T cells in healthy people across ages. It was with a sample-barcoded 5' primer and a J-beta primer mix that a second PCR of about 6 to 12 cycles was run. TCRdb recomputed calls from the 5' RACE reads with MiXCR, one row per CDR3 protein. The sample includes about 1,500,000 distinct CDR3 sequences, about 28% of them seen just once. The sequenced sample consisted of blood. Receptor source: a woman aged 25-40 years in good health.

The chain joins TRBV5-1 to TRBJ2-1, with a weak D call TRBD1 (5 bases). V lost 1 base and J lost 3, with 14 bases in between. The CDR3 covers 16 residues. The germline gives CDR1 SGHRS, CDR2 YFSETQ. CDR3 sequence: CASSLTSGRIYNEQFF. In DNA form, the CDR3 reads TGCGCCAGCAGCTTGACGTCAGGGCGCATCTACAATGAGCAGTTCTTC. Variable domain in full (rest from reference TRBV5-1 and TRBJ2-1): KAGVTQTPRYLIKTRGQQVTLSCSPISGHRSVSWYQQTPGQGLQFLFEYFSETQRNKGNFPGRFSGRQFSNSRSEMNVSTLELGDSALYLCASSLTSGRIYNEQFFGPGTRLTVL.

This clonotype has more than one count but fewer than ten. V is TRBV18 and J is TRBJ2-5; D is possibly TRBD1 (5 bases). Germline lookup yields CDR1 KGHSH and CDR2 LQKENI. This CDR3 is 15 amino acids long. The CDR3 sequence: CATSPKGYWQETQYF. As DNA, the CDR3 is TGTGCTACCTCGCCAAAGGGGTATTGGCAAGAGACCCAGTACTTC.

Of note for this clonotype: A much bigger clone sits one base away, suggesting this may be a read error. The chain links TRBV12-3 or TRBV12-4 to TRBJ2-5; 8 nucleotides line up with TRBD2. V trimming: 5 bases; J trimming: 11 bases; junction bases outside the gene matches: 10. The CDR3 is 13 amino acids. The CDR3, as DNA: TGTGCCAGCAGTAGGACTAGCACCAATGAGCAGTACTTC. It is translated as CASSRTSTNEQYF.

The chain uses TRBV14 and TRBJ1-1; 8 bases line up with TRBD1. Looked up from germline, CDR1 is SGHDN and CDR2 is FVKESK. The CDR3 has 15 amino acids. The ends lost 0 bases at V and 6 bases at J; junction bases unmatched: 6. The DNA for the CDR3 is TGTGCCAGCAGCCAAGAGGACAGGGTGCTGCCTGAAGCTTTCTTT. Protein product: CASSQEDRVLPEAFF.

CDR3 DNA sequence: TGTGCCCACCGCCGGGACAGGGGCACTGAAGCTTTCTTT. It encodes CAHRRDRGTEAFF. The chain employs TRBV6-2 or TRBV6-3 and TRBJ1-1; 10 bases are a match to TRBD1. The junction had 7 bases not matched to a gene; V was cut back by 11 bases and J by 4 bases. Germline-derived CDR1 and CDR2 are MNHEY and SVGEGT. The CDR3 is made up of 13 amino acids.

CDR3 protein: CASSVAQNFDTQYF. The CDR3 nucleotides are TGCGCCAGCAGCGTCGCCCAAAATTTCGATACGCAGTATTTT. The chain has TRBV5-1 and TRBJ2-3; D not certain. The CDR3 covers 14 residues. Germline V lookup: CDR1 SGHRS, CDR2 YFSETQ. V lost 4 bases and J lost 6, with 15 bases in between.

In this sample, this clonotype turned up a few times. The genes are TRBV12-3 or TRBV12-4 and TRBJ1-2; D might be TRBD1 (6 bases). V shed 4 bases and J shed 8 bases, with 23 bases lying between them. The CDR3 consists of 16 residues. CDR3 nucleotides: TGTGCCAGCAGTTCCGGATTCCGATCGGGGGCGGGAGGCTACACCTTC. This encodes CASSSGFRSGAGGYTF.

The V and J genes are TRBV6-5 and TRBJ2-3, with 10 bases matching TRBD1. The germline V gene has CDR1 MNHEY and CDR2 SVGAGI. The CDR3 loop spans 16 amino acids. The J segment lost 3 bases and the V segment lost 4 bases, leaving 7 bases of the junction unmatched. The CDR3 bases are TGTGCCAGCAGTTTAGTAGGACAGGGGGGAACAGATACGCAGTATTTT. Amino acid sequence: CASSLVGQGGTDTQYF.

The V gene is TRBV6-2 or TRBV6-3, the J gene TRBJ2-7; D might be TRBD1 (6 bases). This CDR3 is built from 14 residues. CDR1 MNHEY and CDR2 SVGEGT come from the germline V gene. Trimming pared 6 bases from V and 2 bases from J, leaving 14 bases between. The CDR3 region is CASRVTGRTYEQYF. CDR3 bases: TGTGCCAGCAGGGTGACAGGTCGGACCTACGAGCAGTACTTC.

V and J are TRBV20-1 and TRBJ2-1, with 12 positions matching TRBD1. This CDR3 contains 15 residues. CDR1 and CDR2 from the germline V gene are DFQATT and SNEGSKA (reference sequence). After removal of 0 bases from V and 8 bases from J, the junction contained 5 bases not matched to a gene. This CDR3 is CSARDGTGGSHEQFF. The CDR3 coding sequence is TGCAGTGCTAGAGACGGGACAGGGGGCTCGCATGAGCAGTTCTTC.

Written as DNA, the CDR3 is TGTGCCAGCAACCCGACTAGCGGGGGGTGGGAGACCCAGTACTTC. Amino acid sequence: CASNPTSGGWETQYF. The chain has TRBV7-2 and TRBJ2-7, with 13 bases lining up with TRBD2. The better agreement between TRBJ2-5 and the DNA end casts doubt on the J call. Germline CDR1 reads SGHTA; CDR2 reads FQGNSA. The CDR3 has 15 residues.

This clonotype was seen more than once but under ten times. This chain links TRBV9 with TRBJ2-1; maybe TRBD1 (6 bases). V gave up 4 bases and J gave up 5 bases, with 16 bases separating them. The germline CDR1 and CDR2 sequences are SGDLS and YYNGEE. CDR3 size: 15 residues. The CDR3 is CASSPTGTTDNEQFF. The CDR3 DNA sequence: TGTGCCAGCAGCCCAACCGGGACAACCGACAATGAGCAGTTCTTC.

This sequence joins TRBV24-1 and TRBJ2-3; either TRBD1 or TRBD2 may fit D (5 bases each). Germline assignment: CDR1 KGHDR and CDR2 SFDVKD. V lost 8 bases to trimming and J lost 4 bases, with 30 bases between them. CDR3 length: 19 amino acids. CDR3 nucleotides: TGTGCCACCAAAGACCCTGGGACCCACACCACGATTGCGGCAGATACGCAGTATTTT. Translated: CATKDPGTHTTIAADTQYF.

This clonotype was detected a few times. This CDR3 reads CSAREPTSGVLNEQYF. CDR3 coding DNA: TGCAGTGCTAGGGAACCGACTAGCGGGGTCTTGAACGAGCAGTACTTC. The chain joins TRBV20-1 to TRBJ2-7, with 11 bases aligning to TRBD2. The V gene end was trimmed by 3 bases and the J gene end by 5 bases; junction bases not matched to a gene: 12. CDR3 length equals 16 residues. The germline gives CDR1 DFQATT, CDR2 SNEGSKA (reference sequence).

J is TRBJ2-7 and V is TRBV18; D not resolved. This CDR3 is built from 16 residues. Between the trimmed V and J ends, which lost 2 bases and 6 bases, there was a span of 20 bases. Germline V gene sequence: CDR1 KGHSH, CDR2 LQKENI. The CDR3 nucleotides are TGTGCCAGCTCACCATCGATTTGGGTGGGCACCTCCGAGCAGTACTTC. Protein product: CASSPSIWVGTSEQYF.

The chain recombines TRBV2 with TRBJ2-7; D is perhaps TRBD1 (5 bases). The CDR3 is 13 amino acids. The germline V gene encodes CDR1 SNHLY and CDR2 FYNNEI. V was cut by 6 bases and J by 0 bases, with 9 bases left in between. The CDR3 is CASRQQVSYEQYF. DNA of the CDR3: TGTGCCAGCAGGCAACAGGTCTCCTACGAGCAGTACTTC. Full variable domain (outside the CDR3, taken from reference TRBV2 and TRBJ2-7): EPEVTQTPSHQVTQMGQEVILRCVPISNHLYFYWYRQILGQKVEFLVSFYNNEISEKSEIFDDQFSVERPDGSNFTLKIRSTKLEDSAMYFCASRQQVSYEQYFGPGTRLTVT.

Concerning this clonotype: Just one base apart from a much larger clone, this may be a read error. The rearrangement links TRBV5-1 to TRBJ1-2; D may be TRBD1 (6 bases). Trimming left V 0 bases short and J 7 bases short, with 13 bases between. Germline CDR1 SGHRS, CDR2 YFSETQ. The CDR3 runs 14 residues. This CDR3 is CASSLADRTCGYTF. CDR3 coding DNA: TGCGCCAGCAGCTTGGCCGACAGGACCTGTGGCTACACCTTC.

The chain recombines TRBV27 with TRBJ2-6; weak D call: TRBD2 (6 bases). The CDR3 is 16 amino acids. Germline V CDR1 and CDR2: MNHEY, SMNVEV (reference sequence). V shed 5 bases and J shed 2 bases, with 13 bases lying between them. The CDR3 reads CASSPGLPAGANVLTF. As DNA, the CDR3 is TGTGCCAGCAGTCCGGGACTTCCGGCTGGGGCCAACGTCCTGACTTTC. The full variable domain, in which reference TRBV27 and TRBJ2-6 provide the parts outside the CDR3, is EAQVTQNPRYLITVTGKKLTVTCSQNMNHEYMSWYRQDPGLGLRQIYYSMNVEVTDKGDVPEGYKVSRKEKRNFPLILESPSPNQTSLYFCASSPGLPAGANVLTFGAGSRLTVL.

J is TRBJ2-3 and V is TRBV20-1; 7 bases align to TRBD2. Germline-derived CDR1 and CDR2 are DFQATT and SNEGSKA (reference sequence). V lost 6 bases and J lost 0; bases outside the gene matches: 15. This CDR3 is 17 amino acids long. CDR3 coding DNA: TGCAGTGCCGATATCCCTAGTGGCGGGGGTAGCACAGATACGCAGTATTTT. Amino acid sequence: CSADIPSGGGSTDTQYF.

Only a few counts were recorded for this clonotype. The chain uses TRBV7-8 and TRBJ1-1; no definite D call. V lost 0 bases, J lost 7 bases, and 9 bases lay in between. Germline lookup yields CDR1 SGHVS and CDR2 FQNEAQ. There are 13 residues in the CDR3. CDR3 coding DNA: TGTGCCAGCAGCTTAGCCTCAGGCCTTGAAGCTTTCTTT. This sequence encodes CASSLASGLEAFF.

In this sample, this clonotype turned up many times. This chain links TRBV3-1 with TRBJ2-7; the match to TRBD1 covers 7 bases. The V gene's germline CDR1 is LGHDT and CDR2 YNNKEL (reference sequence). The V gene end was trimmed by 1 base and the J gene end by 4 bases; junction bases not matched to a gene: 7. CDR3 length equals 15 residues. The CDR3 bases are TGTGCCAGCAGCCAAGGGGGAGACAGGGTTTACGAGCAGTACTTC. This sequence encodes CASSQGGDRVYEQYF.